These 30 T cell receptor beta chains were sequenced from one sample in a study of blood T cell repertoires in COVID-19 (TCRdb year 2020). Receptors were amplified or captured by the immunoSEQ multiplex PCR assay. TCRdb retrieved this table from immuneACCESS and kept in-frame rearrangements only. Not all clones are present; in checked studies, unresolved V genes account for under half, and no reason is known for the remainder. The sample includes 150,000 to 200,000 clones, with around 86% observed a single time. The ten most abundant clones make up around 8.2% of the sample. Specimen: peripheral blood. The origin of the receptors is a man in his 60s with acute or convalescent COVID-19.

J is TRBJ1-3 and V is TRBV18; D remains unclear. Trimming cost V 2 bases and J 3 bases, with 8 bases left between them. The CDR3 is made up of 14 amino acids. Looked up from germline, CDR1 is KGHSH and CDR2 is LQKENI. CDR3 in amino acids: CASSPSGLGNTIYF. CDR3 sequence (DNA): TGTGCCAGCTCACCATCCGGACTTGGAAACACCATATATTTT.

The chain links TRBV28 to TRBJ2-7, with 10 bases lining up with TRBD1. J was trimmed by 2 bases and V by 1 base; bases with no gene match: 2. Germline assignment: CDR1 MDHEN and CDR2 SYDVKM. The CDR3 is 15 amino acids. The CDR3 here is CASSLSTGGAYEQYF. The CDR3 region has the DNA TGTGCCAGCAGTTTATCGACAGGGGGCGCCTACGAGCAGTACTTC.

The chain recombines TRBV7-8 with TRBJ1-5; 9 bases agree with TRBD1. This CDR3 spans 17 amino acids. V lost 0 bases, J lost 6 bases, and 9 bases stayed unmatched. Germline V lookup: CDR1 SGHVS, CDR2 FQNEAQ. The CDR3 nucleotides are TGTGCCAGCAGCTTAGCCTACGGACAGGGGATGGGTCAGCCCCAGCATTTT. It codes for CASSLAYGQGMGQPQHF. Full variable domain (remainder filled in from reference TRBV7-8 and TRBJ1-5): GAGVSQSPRYKVAKRGQDVALRCDPISGHVSLFWYQQALGQGPEFLTYFQNEAQLDKSGLPSDRFFAERPEGSVSTLKIQRTQQEDSAVYLCASSLAYGQGMGQPQHFGDGTRLSIL.

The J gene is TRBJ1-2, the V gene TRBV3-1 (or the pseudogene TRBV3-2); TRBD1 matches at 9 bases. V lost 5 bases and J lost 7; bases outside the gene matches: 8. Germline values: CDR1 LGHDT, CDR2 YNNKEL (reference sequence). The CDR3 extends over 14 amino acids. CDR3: CASSSHTGGGGYTF. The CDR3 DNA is TGTGCCAGCAGCTCACACACAGGGGGCGGTGGCTACACCTTC.

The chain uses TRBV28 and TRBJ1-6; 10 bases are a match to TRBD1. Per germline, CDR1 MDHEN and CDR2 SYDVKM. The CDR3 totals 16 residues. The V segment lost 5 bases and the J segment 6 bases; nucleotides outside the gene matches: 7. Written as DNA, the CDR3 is TGTGCCAGCAGTCCTGGACAGGGGGGTCGTAATTCACCCCTCCACTTT. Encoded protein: CASSPGQGGRNSPLHF.

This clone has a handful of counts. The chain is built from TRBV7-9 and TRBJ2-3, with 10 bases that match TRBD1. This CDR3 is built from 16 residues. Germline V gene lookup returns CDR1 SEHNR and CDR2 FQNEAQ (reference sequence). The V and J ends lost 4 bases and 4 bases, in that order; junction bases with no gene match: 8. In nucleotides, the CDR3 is TGTGCCAGCAGCTCCACGGACAGGGGGGCCGCAGATACGCAGTATTTT. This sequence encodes CASSSTDRGAADTQYF. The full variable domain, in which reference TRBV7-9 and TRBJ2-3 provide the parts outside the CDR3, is DTGVSQNPRHKITKRGQNVTFRCDPISEHNRLYWYRQTLGQGPEFLTYFQNEAQLEKSRLLSDRFSAERPKGSFSTLEIQRTEQGDSAMYLCASSSTDRGAADTQYFGPGTRLTVL.

The CDR3 coding sequence is TGTGCCAGTGACGACAGGGGGAGCAATCAGCCCCAGCATTTT. As protein: CASDDRGSNQPQHF. The chain carries TRBV3-1 (or the pseudogene TRBV3-2) and TRBJ1-5; 9 bases match TRBD1. Per germline, CDR1 LGHDT and CDR2 YNNKEL (reference sequence). The CDR3 contains 14 residues. The trim removed 9 bases at V and 1 base at J, leaving 4 bases unmatched.

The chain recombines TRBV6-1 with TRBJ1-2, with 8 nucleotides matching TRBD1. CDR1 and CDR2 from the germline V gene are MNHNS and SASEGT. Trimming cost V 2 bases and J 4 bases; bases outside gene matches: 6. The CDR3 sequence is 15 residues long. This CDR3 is CASSEKSQGGYGYTF. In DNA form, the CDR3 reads TGTGCCAGCAGTGAAAAATCACAGGGGGGCTATGGCTACACCTTC.

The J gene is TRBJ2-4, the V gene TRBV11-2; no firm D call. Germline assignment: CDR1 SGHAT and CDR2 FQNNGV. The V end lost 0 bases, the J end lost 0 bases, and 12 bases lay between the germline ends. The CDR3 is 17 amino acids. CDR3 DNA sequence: TGTGCCAGCAGCTTAGATGTGACATTACTAGCCAAAAACATTCAGTACTTC. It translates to CASSLDVTLLAKNIQYF.

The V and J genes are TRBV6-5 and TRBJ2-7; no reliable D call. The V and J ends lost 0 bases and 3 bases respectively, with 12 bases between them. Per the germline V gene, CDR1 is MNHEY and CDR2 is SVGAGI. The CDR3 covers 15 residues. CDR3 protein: CASSYSVHQVYEQYF. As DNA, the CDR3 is TGTGCCAGCAGTTACTCGGTTCACCAGGTCTACGAGCAGTACTTC.

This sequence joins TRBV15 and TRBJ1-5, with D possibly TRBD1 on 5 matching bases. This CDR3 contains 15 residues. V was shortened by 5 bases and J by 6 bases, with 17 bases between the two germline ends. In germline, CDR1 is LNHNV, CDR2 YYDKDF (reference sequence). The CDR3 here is CATSVDRVGPQPQHF. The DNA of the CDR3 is TGTGCCACCAGCGTAGACAGAGTCGGCCCTCAGCCCCAGCATTTT.

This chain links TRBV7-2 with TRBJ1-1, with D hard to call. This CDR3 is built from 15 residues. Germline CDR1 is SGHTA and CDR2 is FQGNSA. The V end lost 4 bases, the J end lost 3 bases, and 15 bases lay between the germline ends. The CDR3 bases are TGTGCCAGCAGCTCCGGGTCCCTTTCTTACACTGAAGCTTTCTTT. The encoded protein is CASSSGSLSYTEAFF.

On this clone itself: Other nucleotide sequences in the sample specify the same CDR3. In DNA, the CDR3 is TGTGCCAGCAGCTCGGACACCTACGAGCAGTACTTC. It is translated as CASSSDTYEQYF. V is TRBV5-4 and J is TRBJ2-7, with a weak D call TRBD1 (5 bases). Looked up from germline, CDR1 is SGHNT and CDR2 is YYREEE (reference sequence). V gave up 3 bases and J gave up 2 bases, with 6 bases separating them. The CDR3 covers 12 residues. Full variable domain (missing parts from reference TRBV5-4 and TRBJ2-7): ETGVTQSPTHLIKTRGQQVTLRCSSQSGHNTVSWYQQALGQGPQFIFQYYREEENGRGNFPPRFSGLQFPNYSSELNVNALELDDSALYLCASSSDTYEQYFGPGTRLTVT.

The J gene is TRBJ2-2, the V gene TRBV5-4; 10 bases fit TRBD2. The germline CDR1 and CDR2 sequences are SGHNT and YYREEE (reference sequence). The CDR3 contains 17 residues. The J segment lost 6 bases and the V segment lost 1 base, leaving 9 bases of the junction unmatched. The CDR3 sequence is CASSLSLAGVRAGELFF. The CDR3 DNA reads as TGTGCCAGCAGCTTGAGTCTAGCGGGAGTTCGAGCCGGGGAGCTGTTTTTT.

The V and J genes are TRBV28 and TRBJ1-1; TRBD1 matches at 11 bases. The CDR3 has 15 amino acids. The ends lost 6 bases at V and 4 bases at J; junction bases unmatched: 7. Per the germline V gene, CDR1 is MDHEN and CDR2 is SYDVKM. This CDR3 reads CASSGGQGGGTEAFF. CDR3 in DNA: TGTGCCAGCAGCGGGGGACAGGGGGGAGGCACTGAAGCTTTCTTT.

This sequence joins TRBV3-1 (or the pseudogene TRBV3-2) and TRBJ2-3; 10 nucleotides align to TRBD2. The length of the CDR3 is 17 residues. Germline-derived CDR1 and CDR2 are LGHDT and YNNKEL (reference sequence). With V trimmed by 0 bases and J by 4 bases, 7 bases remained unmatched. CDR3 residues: CASSQDPLAGVADTQYF. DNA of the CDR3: TGTGCCAGCAGCCAAGATCCCCTAGCGGGAGTGGCAGATACGCAGTATTTT.

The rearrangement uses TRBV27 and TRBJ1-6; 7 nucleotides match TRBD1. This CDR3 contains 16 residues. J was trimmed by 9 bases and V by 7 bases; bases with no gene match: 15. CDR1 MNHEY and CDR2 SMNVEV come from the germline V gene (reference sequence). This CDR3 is CASTQPTGRIGSPLHF. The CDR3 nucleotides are TGTGCCAGCACCCAGCCGACAGGGAGGATTGGTTCACCCCTCCACTTT.

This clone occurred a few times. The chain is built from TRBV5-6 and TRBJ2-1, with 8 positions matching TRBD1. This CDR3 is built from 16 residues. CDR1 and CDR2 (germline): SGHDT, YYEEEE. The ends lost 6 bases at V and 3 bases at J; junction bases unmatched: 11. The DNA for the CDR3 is TGTGCCAGCACTCCAGCCCGACAGGGGCTCTACAATGAGCAGTTCTTC. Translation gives CASTPARQGLYNEQFF.

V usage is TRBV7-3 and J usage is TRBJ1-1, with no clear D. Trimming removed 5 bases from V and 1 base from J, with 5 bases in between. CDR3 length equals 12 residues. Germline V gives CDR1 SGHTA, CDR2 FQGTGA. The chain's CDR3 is CASSAGNTEAFF. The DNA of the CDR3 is TGTGCCAGCAGCGCCGGGAACACTGAAGCTTTCTTT.

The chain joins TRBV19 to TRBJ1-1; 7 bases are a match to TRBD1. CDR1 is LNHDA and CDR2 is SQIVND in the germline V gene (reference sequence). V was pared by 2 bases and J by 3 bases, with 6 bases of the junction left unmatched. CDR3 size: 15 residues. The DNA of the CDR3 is TGTGCCAGTAGTATACGACAGGGACGGGACACTGAAGCTTTCTTT. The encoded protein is CASSIRQGRDTEAFF.

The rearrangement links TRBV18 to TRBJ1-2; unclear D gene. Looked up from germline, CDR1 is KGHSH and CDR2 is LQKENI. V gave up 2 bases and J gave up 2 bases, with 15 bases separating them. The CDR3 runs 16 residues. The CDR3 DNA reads TGTGCCAGCTCACCATTCCATGGGAGATCCAACTATGGCTACACCTTC. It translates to CASSPFHGRSNYGYTF.

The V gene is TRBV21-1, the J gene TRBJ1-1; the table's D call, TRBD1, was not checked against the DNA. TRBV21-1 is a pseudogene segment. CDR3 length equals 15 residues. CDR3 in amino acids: CASSKALGQGVEAFF. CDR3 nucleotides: TGTGCCAGCAGCAAAGCGCTGGGGCAGGGGGTGGAAGCTTTCTTT.

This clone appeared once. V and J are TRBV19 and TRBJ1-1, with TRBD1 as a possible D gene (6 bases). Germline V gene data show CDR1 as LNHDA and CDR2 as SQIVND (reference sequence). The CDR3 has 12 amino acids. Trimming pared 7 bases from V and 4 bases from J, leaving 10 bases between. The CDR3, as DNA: TGTGCCAGTACACAGGGTAGCACTGAAGCTTTCTTT. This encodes CASTQGSTEAFF.

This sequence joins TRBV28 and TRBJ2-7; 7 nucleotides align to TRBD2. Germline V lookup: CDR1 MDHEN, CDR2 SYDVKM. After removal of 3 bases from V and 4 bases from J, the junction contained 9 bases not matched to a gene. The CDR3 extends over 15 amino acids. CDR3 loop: CASSFPRGVGYEQYF. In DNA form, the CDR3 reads TGTGCCAGCAGTTTTCCCCGGGGGGTGGGTTACGAGCAGTACTTC.

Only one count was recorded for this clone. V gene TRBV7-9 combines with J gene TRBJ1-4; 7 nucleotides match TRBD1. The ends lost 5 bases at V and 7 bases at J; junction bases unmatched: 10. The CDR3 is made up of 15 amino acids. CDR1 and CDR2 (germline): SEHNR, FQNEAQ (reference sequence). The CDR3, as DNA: TGTGCCAGCAGCCTAGTAGGGGGCGCCGGTGAAAAACTGTTTTTT. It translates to CASSLVGGAGEKLFF.

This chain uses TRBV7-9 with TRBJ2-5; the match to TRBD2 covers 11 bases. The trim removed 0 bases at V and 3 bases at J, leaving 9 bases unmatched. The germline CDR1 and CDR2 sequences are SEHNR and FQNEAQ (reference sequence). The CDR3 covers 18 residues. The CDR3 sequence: CASSLAFPASGRKETQYF. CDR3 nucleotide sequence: TGTGCCAGCAGCTTAGCATTCCCGGCTAGCGGGAGGAAAGAGACCCAGTACTTC. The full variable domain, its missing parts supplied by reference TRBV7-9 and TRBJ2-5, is DTGVSQNPRHKITKRGQNVTFRCDPISEHNRLYWYRQTLGQGPEFLTYFQNEAQLEKSRLLSDRFSAERPKGSFSTLEIQRTEQGDSAMYLCASSLAFPASGRKETQYFGPGTRLLVL.

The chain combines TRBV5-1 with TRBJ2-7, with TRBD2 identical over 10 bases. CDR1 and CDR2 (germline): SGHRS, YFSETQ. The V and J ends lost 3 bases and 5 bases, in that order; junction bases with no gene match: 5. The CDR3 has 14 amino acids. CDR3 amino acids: CASSSLAGAHEQYF. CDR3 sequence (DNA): TGCGCCAGCAGCTCCCTAGCGGGAGCCCACGAGCAGTACTTC.

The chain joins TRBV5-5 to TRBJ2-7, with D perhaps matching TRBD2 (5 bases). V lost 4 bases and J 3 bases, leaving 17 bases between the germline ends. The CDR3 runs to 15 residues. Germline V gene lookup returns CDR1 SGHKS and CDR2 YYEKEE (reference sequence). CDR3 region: CASSPGEGWGYEQYF. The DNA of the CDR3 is TGTGCCAGCAGCCCCGGAGAGGGTTGGGGCTACGAGCAGTACTTC.

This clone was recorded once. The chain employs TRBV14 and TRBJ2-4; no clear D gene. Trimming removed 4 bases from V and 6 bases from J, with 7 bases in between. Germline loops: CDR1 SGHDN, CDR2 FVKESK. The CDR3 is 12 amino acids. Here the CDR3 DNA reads TGTGCCAGCAGCCTATCCTCAAACATTCAGTACTTC. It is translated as CASSLSSNIQYF.

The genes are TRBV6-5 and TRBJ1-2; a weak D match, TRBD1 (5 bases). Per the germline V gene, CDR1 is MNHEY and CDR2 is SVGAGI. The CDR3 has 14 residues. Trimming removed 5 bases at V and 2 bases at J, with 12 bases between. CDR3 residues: CASSLLSGNYGYTF. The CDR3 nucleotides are TGTGCCAGCAGTCTGCTATCAGGGAACTATGGCTACACCTTC.